This note documents a single T cell receptor (beta chain) sequence. The sample comes from a study of blood T cell repertoires in COVID-19. Study in general: COVID-19 samples collected from the United States, Italy and Spain covered acute and convalescent phases. Sources were T cells, B-cell-depleted T cells, or PBMCs; the material itself was cDNA or gDNA.

In the study's own analysis: It was from reference gene primer amplification that nucleated cell counts were estimated. Method: immunoSEQ multiplex PCR; TCRdb's copy keeps in-frame clones and lacks some. V and J calls and clone size are those listed in that table; D and trimming were worked out from the DNA. Of around 63,000 clones in the sample, over 75% are singletons; the top ten hold over 15%. Patients from Seattle were sampled longitudinally, starting during active infection. The CDR3 is made up of 16 amino acids. Germline V gene lookup returns CDR1 MNHEY and CDR2 SVGAGI. Trimming removed 0 bases at V and 0 bases at J, with 12 bases between.

This clonotype was sampled from a woman aged 55 to 70 with COVID-19, enrolled during active disease. Sequencing input: peripheral blood. V and J are TRBV6-5 and TRBJ2-7; tentative D call: TRBD1 (6 bases). In DNA, the CDR3 is TGTGCCAGCAGTTACTCTATGTGGGACAACTCCTACGAGCAGTACTTC. Encoded protein: CASSYSMWDNSYEQYF.